This T cell receptor (beta chain) was obtained from a study of blood T cell repertoires in COVID-19. For the study at large: The United States, Italy and Spain provided the acute and convalescent COVID-19 samples. PBMCs, B-cell-depleted T cells, or T cells provided the cDNA or gDNA that made up the material.

CDR1 and CDR2 (germline): SGHTA, FQGNSA. CDR3 length: 15 amino acids. With 6 bases removed from V and 2 bases from J, the gap between germline ends came to 16 bases. Seattle cases were enrolled at active infection and followed longitudinally. Here immunoSEQ multiplex PCR was the method, and the copy in TCRdb shows in-frame clones only, minus some. The sample lists approximately 210,000 clones; approximately 90% were seen once. Sequenced material: peripheral blood. The rearrangement joins TRBV7-2 to TRBJ1-2; tentatively, D is TRBD1 (6 bases). The TCR comes from a man aged 45-60 years with COVID-19, enrolled during active disease. The CDR3 region is CASSSPGRGNYGYTF. The DNA of the CDR3 is TGTGCCAGCAGTTCTCCCGGCAGGGGCAACTATGGCTACACCTTC.